Each of the 17 T cell receptor beta chains below was sequenced from the same sample in a study of beta chain features in type 1 diabetes. Since all of the isolated RNA was reverse transcribed, expressed TCRB transcripts were what got sequenced. The protocol was immunoSEQ multiplex PCR, while the TCRdb copy is restricted to in-frame clones and leaves out a portion. The data show about 340,000 clones, roughly 13% seen once. Regarding the study as a whole: Among all four CD4+ subsets, Type 1 diabetes patients had TCRB CDR3s that were moderately but significantly shorter.

Their cognate antigens are unknown. The sample consisted of naive CD4+ T cells from blood. These receptors were obtained from a woman in her late teens or twenties with type 1 diabetes.

V is TRBV19 and J is TRBJ1-2; 7 bases line up with TRBD1. V lost 5 bases and J lost 4; bases outside the gene matches: 10. There are 15 residues in the CDR3. Germline CDR1 and CDR2: LNHDA and SQIVND (reference sequence). The CDR3, as DNA: TGTGCCAGTAGTCGGGGACAGTCGAGGGTCTATGGCTACACCTTC. Translated: CASSRGQSRVYGYTF. The whole variable domain, filled in from reference TRBV19 and TRBJ1-2, reads DGGITQSPKYLFRKEGQNVTLSCEQNLNHDAMYWYRQDPGQGLRLIYYSQIVNDFQKGDIAEGYSVSREKKESFPLTVTSAQKNPTAFYLCASSRGQSRVYGYTFGSGTRLTVV.

This clone has more than one count but fewer than ten. The rearrangement uses TRBV4-3 and TRBJ2-1, with D maybe TRBD2 (6 bases). Looked up from germline, CDR1 is LGHNA and CDR2 is YSLEER. The CDR3 is 15 amino acids. The germline V and J ends were trimmed by 4 bases and 3 bases, with 13 bases remaining between them. Here the CDR3 reads CASSRQRRDYNEQFF. CDR3 coding DNA: TGCGCCAGCAGCCGCCAGCGGAGGGACTACAATGAGCAGTTCTTC.

The rearrangement uses TRBV7-2 and TRBJ2-7; the match to TRBD2 covers 12 bases. Germline V gene data show CDR1 as SGHTA and CDR2 as FQGNSA. This CDR3 region has 14 residues. V gave up 5 bases and J gave up 4 bases; unmatched junction bases: 3. The CDR3 DNA is TGTGCCAGCAGCCCGGGGACTAGCGGGTACGAGCAGTACGTC. Protein product: CASSPGTSGYEQYV.

There are a few counts of this clone. The chain links TRBV5-4 to TRBJ2-1; a weak D match, TRBD1 (6 bases). Trimming left V 1 base short and J 7 bases short, with 15 bases between. The CDR3 covers 15 residues. Germline V gene sequence: CDR1 SGHNT, CDR2 YYREEE (reference sequence). The DNA of the CDR3 is TGTGCCAGCAGCTTGTCGGGGACAAGGGTGAATGAGCAGTTCTTC. Encoded protein: CASSLSGTRVNEQFF.

The CDR3 loop is CATFPPGATEAFF. As DNA, the CDR3 is TGTGCCACCTTTCCTCCAGGGGCCACTGAAGCTTTCTTT. J is TRBJ1-1 and V is TRBV19; weak D call: TRBD1 (6 bases). The CDR3 covers 13 residues. The V gene lost 10 bases and the J gene lost 4 bases, with 16 bases spanning the gap. CDR1 is LNHDA, CDR2 SQIVND, per germline (reference sequence).

The genes are TRBV30 and TRBJ1-2; no clear D. The CDR3 sequence is 11 residues long. From germline, CDR1 is GTSNPN and CDR2 SVGIG (reference sequence). The V and J ends lost 4 bases and 2 bases respectively, with 5 bases between them. DNA of the CDR3: TGTGCCTGGACCGCGAACTATGGCTACACCTTC. Its translation is CAWTANYGYTF. Together with reference TRBV30 and TRBJ1-2, the CDR3 gives the full variable domain: SQTIHQWPATLVQPVGSPLSLECTVEGTSNPNLYWYRQAAGRGLQLLFYSVGIGQISSEVPQNLSASRPQDRQFILSSKKLLLSDSGFYLCAWTANYGYTFGSGTRLTVV.

V and J are TRBV11-2 and TRBJ2-1, with D unclear. Germline V gene sequence: CDR1 SGHAT, CDR2 FQNNGV. V shed 1 base and J shed 3 bases, with 4 bases lying between them. CDR3 length: 13 residues. The CDR3 reads CASSLGLYNEQFF. DNA of the CDR3: TGTGCCAGCAGCTTAGGACTCTACAATGAGCAGTTCTTC.

This chain connects TRBV4-2 to TRBJ1-4, with 7 bases aligning to TRBD1. V shed 4 bases, J shed 5 bases, and the junction held 10 bases outside the gene matches. In germline, CDR1 is LGHNA, CDR2 YNFKEQ. The CDR3 runs to 16 residues. CDR3 DNA sequence: TGTGCCAGCAGCCGTCTCGGGACAGACCAAAATGAAAAACTGTTTTTT. It yields the protein CASSRLGTDQNEKLFF.

Only a few counts were recorded for this clone. The gene calls are TRBV28 and TRBJ2-7; tentatively, D is TRBD1 (6 bases). The CDR3 runs to 12 residues. The V gene lost 3 bases and the J gene lost 5 bases, with 8 bases spanning the gap. Germline V lookup: CDR1 MDHEN, CDR2 SYDVKM. The CDR3 DNA sequence: TGTGCCAGCAGTTTCCGACAGGACGAGCAGTACTTC. Translation: CASSFRQDEQYF.

This clone was recorded a few times. The CDR3 sequence: CASSPPGLSDTQYF. CDR3 DNA sequence: TGTGCCAGCTCACCACCCGGTCTCTCAGATACGCAGTATTTT. The chain combines TRBV18 with TRBJ2-3, with no clear D. Trimming took 0 bases from V and 4 from J, leaving 8 bases between them. CDR3 length equals 14 residues. Germline CDR1 is KGHSH and CDR2 is LQKENI. The full variable domain, rest sourced from reference TRBV18 and TRBJ2-3, is NAGVMQNPRHLVRRRGQEARLRCSPMKGHSHVYWYRQLPEEGLKFMVYLQKENIIDESGMPKERFSAEFPKEGPSILRIQQVVRGDSAAYFCASSPPGLSDTQYFGPGTRLTVL.

To note about this clone: This same CDR3 is encoded by further DNA sequences in the sample. The J gene is TRBJ2-7, the V gene TRBV18; D gene unclear. V dropped 2 bases and J dropped 2 bases, with 4 bases sitting between them. The CDR3 is 12 amino acids. CDR1 and CDR2 from the germline V gene are KGHSH and LQKENI. The CDR3 region has the DNA TGTGCCAGCTCACCAGGGGCCTACGAGCAGTACGTC. Its translation: CASSPGAYEQYV.

The V call is TRBV5-1, the J call TRBJ1-2; 7 bases match TRBD1. The CDR3 has 15 residues. J gave up 4 bases and V 4 bases, and 10 bases lay outside the gene matches. In germline, CDR1 is SGHRS, CDR2 YFSETQ. CDR3 nucleotides: TGCGCCAGCAGCCCCAGCGCCGACAGGGCCTATGGCTACACCTTC. Encoded protein: CASSPSADRAYGYTF.

The chain recombines TRBV19 with TRBJ1-5; D is undetermined. CDR3 length equals 15 residues. Trimming took 7 bases from V and 2 from J, leaving 15 bases between them. CDR1 and CDR2 (germline): LNHDA, SQIVND (reference sequence). The CDR3 DNA sequence: TGTGCCAGTAAGGCCTTCGGAGAGGGCAATCAGCCCCAGCATTTT. This sequence encodes CASKAFGEGNQPQHF.

This clone was recorded a few times. This CDR3 is CASLPYQLQTFQETQYF. The DNA for the CDR3 is TGTGCCAGCCTACCCTATCAGTTACAGACCTTCCAAGAGACCCAGTACTTC. The chain links TRBV18 to TRBJ2-5, with no clear D. This CDR3 has 17 residues. Trimming shortened V by 8 bases and J by 1 base, and 23 bases separated the two germline ends. In germline, CDR1 is KGHSH, CDR2 LQKENI.

The rearrangement links TRBV10-3 to TRBJ1-1; TRBD1 matches at 7 bases. Germline CDR1 ENHRY, CDR2 SYGVKD. Losses at the gene ends were 4 bases for V and 6 bases for J; bases not matched to a gene: 2. The CDR3 is made up of 12 amino acids. CDR3 residues: CAISGQGPEAFF. CDR3 in DNA: TGTGCCATCAGTGGACAGGGACCTGAAGCTTTCTTT.

This chain links TRBV2 with TRBJ2-5; 8 positions match TRBD2. CDR3 size: 16 residues. The ends lost 6 bases at V and 2 bases at J; junction bases unmatched: 11. The germline CDR1 and CDR2 sequences are SNHLY and FYNNEI. The CDR3 coding sequence is TGTGCCAGCAGAAGCCCCCGACTAGCGCTTCAAGAGACCCAGTACTTC. It translates to CASRSPRLALQETQYF.

V usage is TRBV21-1 and J usage is TRBJ2-7; the table assigns TRBD2, which was not confirmed against the DNA. TRBV21-1 has pseudogene status. CDR3 size: 14 residues. The CDR3 nucleotides read TGTGCCAGCAGCCTTCCCGGCGGGTCCTACGAGCAGTACGTC. Its protein product is CASSLPGGSYEQYV.